Following are 32 T cell receptor beta chains from one sample sequenced in a study of T cell repertoires in cytomegalovirus infection. MiXCR, applied by TCRdb to the reads, yields one record per CDR3 protein. The sample includes more than 250,000 distinct CDR3 sequences, approximately 14% of them seen just once. The sequencing sample was made of PBMCs. These receptors came from a human donor in good health (CMV status not recorded). Some clones in this sample may be carry-over from other donors' samples.

In this sample, this clonotype turned up a few times. The chain joins TRBV6-5 to TRBJ2-1; 11 nucleotides align to TRBD2. The CDR3 extends over 16 amino acids. Germline V gene lookup returns CDR1 MNHEY and CDR2 SVGAGI. The V segment lost 4 bases and the J segment 6 bases; nucleotides outside the gene matches: 8. This CDR3 reads CASSSTGTSGTNEQFF. The CDR3 coding sequence is TGTGCCAGCAGTTCAACCGGGACTAGCGGTACCAATGAGCAGTTCTTC.

The V gene is TRBV2, the J gene TRBJ2-1; D gene uncertain. Germline lookup yields CDR1 SNHLY and CDR2 FYNNEI. This CDR3 has 13 residues. The V end was cut by 1 base, the J end by 5 bases, with 6 bases between. The CDR3 DNA sequence: TGTGCCAGCAGTGAAGACAGCCACAATGAGCAGTTCTTC. It specifies CASSEDSHNEQFF.

The chain employs TRBV25-1 and TRBJ2-6, with D hard to call. This CDR3 comprises 15 residues. CDR1 MGHDK and CDR2 SYGVNS come from the germline V gene. Trimming stripped 4 bases from V and 2 bases from J, with 9 bases between. CDR3 in DNA: TGTGCCAGCAGTGCTAGAGAGGCTGGGGCCAACGTCCTGACTTTC. Its protein is CASSAREAGANVLTF. Based on the CDR3 plus reference TRBV25-1 and TRBJ2-6, the full variable domain is EADIYQTPRYLVIGTGKKITLECSQTMGHDKMYWYQQDPGMELHLIHYSYGVNSTEKGDLSSESTVSRIRTEHFPLTLESARPSHTSQYLCASSAREAGANVLTFGAGSRLTVL.

This clonotype was observed a few times. The rearrangement links TRBV2 to TRBJ2-5, with D perhaps TRBD2 (5 bases). Germline CDR1 SNHLY, CDR2 FYNNEI. Deletions cut 2 bases from V and 5 bases from J, with 12 bases between. The CDR3 totals 14 residues. The DNA of the CDR3 is TGTGCCAGCAGTGAAACCACAGCGGAGGAGACCCAGTACTTC. As protein: CASSETTAEETQYF.

The chain combines TRBV29-1 with TRBJ2-1; TRBD2 agrees at 8 bases. The junction had 10 bases not matched to a gene; V was cut back by 3 bases and J by 9 bases. CDR1 is SQVTM and CDR2 is ANQGSEA in the germline V gene. The CDR3 is 14 residues long. CDR3 residues: CSVEGGGRPSEQFF. CDR3 in DNA: TGCAGCGTTGAGGGCGGGGGGCGGCCCAGTGAGCAGTTCTTC.

In its sample, this clonotype was seen many times. CDR3 sequence (DNA): TGTGCCAGCAGCGTAGGGACAGTGAACACTGAAGCTTTCTTT. This gives the protein CASSVGTVNTEAFF. This chain connects TRBV9 to TRBJ1-1; D might be TRBD1 (6 bases). CDR3 length: 14 amino acids. Looked up from germline, CDR1 is SGDLS and CDR2 is YYNGEE. V was shortened by 0 bases and J by 0 bases, with 6 bases between the two germline ends.

This clonotype appeared many times. The chain couples TRBV28 to TRBJ2-3; D is possibly TRBD1 (6 bases). The germline V gene has CDR1 MDHEN and CDR2 SYDVKM. The V end lost 7 bases, the J end lost 4 bases, and 21 bases lay between the germline ends. The CDR3 loop spans 16 amino acids. The CDR3 sequence is CASNKQGSVVSDTQYF. CDR3 nucleotide sequence: TGTGCCAGCAATAAACAGGGATCGGTTGTATCAGATACGCAGTATTTT.

This clonotype was seen at least ten times. This rearrangement joins TRBV7-8 to TRBJ2-4; 10 positions agree with TRBD2. This CDR3 is 19 amino acids long. From germline, CDR1 is SGHVS and CDR2 FQNEAQ. V trimming: 1 base; J trimming: 10 bases; junction bases outside the gene matches: 19. The CDR3: CASSLGATTSSGSRGIQYF. As DNA, the CDR3 is TGTGCCAGCAGCTTAGGGGCCACTACTTCTAGCGGGAGCCGAGGGATTCAGTACTTC.

This clonotype was recorded a few times. The CDR3 loop is CASSTRGGSGEQYF. CDR3 coding DNA: TGTGCCAGCAGCACTCGAGGAGGGTCAGGCGAGCAGTACTTC. The chain is built from TRBV27 and TRBJ2-7; D is perhaps TRBD2 (6 bases). The CDR3 is made up of 14 amino acids. In germline, CDR1 is MNHEY, CDR2 SMNVEV (reference sequence). V lost 6 bases, J lost 6 bases, and 18 bases lay in between.

This clonotype has at least ten counts. This chain joins TRBV19 and TRBJ2-3; TRBD1 aligns across 10 bases. With V trimmed by 7 bases and J by 4 bases, 5 bases remained unmatched. From germline, CDR1 is LNHDA and CDR2 SQIVND (reference sequence). The CDR3 covers 14 residues. Here the CDR3 DNA reads TGTGCCAGTAAATCCGGGACAGGGGCAGATACGCAGTATTTT. It codes for CASKSGTGADTQYF.

This clonotype was seen many times. CDR3 in DNA: TGTGCCAGCAGCTCCACAGGGGGGGTCTATGGCTACACCTTC. This encodes CASSSTGGVYGYTF. The chain carries TRBV7-9 and TRBJ1-2; 8 nucleotides line up with TRBD1. Germline V gives CDR1 SEHNR, CDR2 FQNEAQ (reference sequence). Losses at the gene ends were 4 bases for V and 4 bases for J; bases not matched to a gene: 5. This CDR3 region has 14 residues.

This clonotype was detected only a few times. The rearrangement links TRBV25-1 to TRBJ2-5, with a tentative D call TRBD2 (6 bases). V was trimmed by 7 bases and J by 5 bases, leaving 20 bases between them. The CDR3 contains 15 residues. Germline V lookup: CDR1 MGHDK, CDR2 SYGVNS. The CDR3 DNA follows: TGTGCCAGCACCCTGACCGGAGGGCCATGGGAGACCCAGTACTTC. Translated: CASTLTGGPWETQYF.

This clonotype was seen many times. The V call is TRBV6-2 or TRBV6-3, the J call TRBJ2-3, with TRBD1 identical over 7 bases. With V trimmed by 2 bases and J by 1 base, 9 bases remained unmatched. The CDR3 runs to 17 residues. Germline CDR1 and CDR2: MNHEY and SVGEGT. CDR3 nucleotides: TGTGCCAGCAGTTACCTGACAGGGCGTCCTGGCACAGATACGCAGTATTTT. Translation gives CASSYLTGRPGTDTQYF.

This clonotype was observed a handful of times. The chain recombines TRBV6-2 or TRBV6-3 with TRBJ1-2, with 7 bases aligning to TRBD1. This CDR3 spans 13 amino acids. The germline CDR1 and CDR2 sequences are MNHEY and SVGEGT. The junction had 6 bases not matched to a gene; V was cut back by 6 bases and J by 5 bases. The chain's CDR3 is CASRPGQQYGYTF. The CDR3 region has the DNA TGTGCCAGCAGGCCGGGACAGCAATATGGCTACACCTTC.

This clonotype has a handful of counts. The rearrangement joins TRBV7-9 to TRBJ1-2; the D gene is possibly TRBD1 (6 bases). The CDR3 spans 14 residues. Trimming took off 2 bases at V and 8 bases at J, with 15 bases between the two ends. Germline V gene sequence: CDR1 SEHNR, CDR2 FQNEAQ (reference sequence). The CDR3, as DNA: TGTGCCAGCAGCTTACCGGGGGGGGCTTTCGGCTACACCTTC. Translating gives CASSLPGGAFGYTF.

This clonotype was detected a few times. This chain links TRBV12-3 or TRBV12-4 with TRBJ1-6; D is possibly TRBD1 (6 bases). V was clipped by 6 bases and J by 11 bases, with 26 bases between them. The CDR3 loop spans 17 amino acids. This CDR3 is CASSTSRDIHNRAPLHF. The CDR3 coding sequence is TGTGCCAGCAGCACCTCCCGGGACATCCACAATCGTGCACCCCTCCACTTT.

This clonotype has at least ten counts. V usage is TRBV6-1 and J usage is TRBJ1-2; 7 nucleotides match TRBD1. The CDR3 runs 14 residues. The germline CDR1 and CDR2 sequences are MNHNS and SASEGT. V gave up 6 bases and J gave up 2 bases; unmatched junction bases: 6. The CDR3 loop reads CASSPTGNNYGYTF. CDR3 coding DNA: TGTGCCAGCAGCCCGACAGGGAACAACTATGGCTACACCTTC.

The chain uses TRBV5-6 and TRBJ2-5, with 12 nucleotides matching TRBD2. The CDR3 extends over 15 amino acids. V lost 4 bases, J lost 6 bases, and 7 bases stayed unmatched. Germline-derived CDR1 and CDR2 are SGHDT and YYEEEE. CDR3 nucleotides: TGTGCCAGCAGCCTCGTGACTAGCGGGGGCCAGACCCAGTACTTC. Amino acids: CASSLVTSGGQTQYF.

This clonotype was found a few times. The chain joins TRBV6-5 to TRBJ2-1, with unresolved D. Germline V gives CDR1 MNHEY, CDR2 SVGAGI. The V gene lost 7 bases and the J gene lost 6 bases, with 16 bases spanning the gap. The CDR3 totals 14 residues. The CDR3 bases are TGTGCCAGCACCCCCTCATTCGGGCCCAATGAGCAGTTCTTC. Translated, it gives CASTPSFGPNEQFF.

The V gene is TRBV2, the J gene TRBJ1-1; D is unclear. CDR1 and CDR2 from the germline V gene are SNHLY and FYNNEI. The CDR3 runs 15 residues. With 8 bases removed from V and 1 base from J, the gap between germline ends came to 17 bases. The DNA of the CDR3 is TGTGCCAGCGGAGGCCGACTGGACGAGAACACTGAAGCTTTCTTT. Translation: CASGGRLDENTEAFF.

The V call is TRBV28, the J call TRBJ2-2, with 9 bases identical to TRBD2. CDR1 MDHEN and CDR2 SYDVKM come from the germline V gene. V trimming: 5 bases; J trimming: 4 bases; junction bases outside the gene matches: 8. The CDR3 contains 16 residues. In DNA form, the CDR3 reads TGTGCCAGCAGTCCCTTAGCGGGAGTAGGCACCGGGGAGCTGTTTTTT. Translation gives CASSPLAGVGTGELFF.

This clonotype was recorded many times. J is TRBJ2-2 and V is TRBV7-6; a weak D match, TRBD1 (5 bases). The germline CDR1 and CDR2 sequences are SGHVS and FNYEAQ. The CDR3 sequence is 13 residues long. Deletions cut 8 bases from V and 5 bases from J, with 12 bases between. DNA for the CDR3: TGTGCCAGCCTTAAGGGGCTAACCGGGGAGCTGTTTTTT. Translating gives CASLKGLTGELFF.

This clonotype was counted ten times or more. The chain carries TRBV28 and TRBJ2-7; D is possibly TRBD2 (6 bases). Trimming cost V 6 bases and J 3 bases, with 15 bases left between them. Germline V gives CDR1 MDHEN, CDR2 SYDVKM. This CDR3 has 14 amino acids. The CDR3 nucleotides are TGTGCCAGCAGGTCGGGAGCGGAGATCTACGAGCAGTACTTC. It translates to CASRSGAEIYEQYF.

This clonotype has at least ten counts. The chain joins TRBV15 to TRBJ2-1; TRBD1 aligns across 9 bases. V lost 3 bases and J lost 13; bases outside the gene matches: 22. Germline CDR1 is LNHNV and CDR2 is YYDKDF (reference sequence). This CDR3 contains 18 residues. The CDR3 bases are TGTGCCACCAGCAGGACGGGGGGCCCCGGGACAGGGTTTCCGCGACAGTTCTTC. This gives the protein CATSRTGGPGTGFPRQFF.

This clonotype was observed many times. V and J are TRBV7-9 and TRBJ2-5; D remains ambiguous. The CDR3 consists of 13 residues. With 5 bases removed from V and 4 bases from J, the gap between germline ends came to 11 bases. CDR1 and CDR2 from the germline V gene are SEHNR and FQNEAQ (reference sequence). CDR3 loop: CASSPPSVETQYF. CDR3 DNA sequence: TGTGCCAGCAGCCCCCCGTCGGTAGAGACCCAGTACTTC.

This clonotype turned up a few times. The CDR3 region is CASIPSGTSGSAADTQYF. The CDR3, as DNA: TGTGCCAGCATCCCGAGCGGGACTAGCGGGAGTGCAGCAGATACGCAGTATTTT. The chain recombines TRBV12-3 or TRBV12-4 with TRBJ2-3; 14 nucleotides match TRBD2. With 7 bases clipped from V and 4 bases from J, the junction kept 13 bases outside the gene matches. The CDR3 runs 18 residues.

The rearrangement joins TRBV5-1 to TRBJ1-5, with 7 nucleotides matching TRBD1. Per the germline V gene, CDR1 is SGHRS and CDR2 is YFSETQ. The CDR3 is 13 residues long. J was trimmed by 8 bases and V by 0 bases; bases with no gene match: 2. This CDR3 is CASSLEGGKPQHF. The CDR3 region has the DNA TGCGCCAGCAGCTTGGAAGGGGGCAAGCCCCAGCATTTT.

The sample holds a few counts of this clonotype. The J gene is TRBJ2-1, the V gene TRBV28; D unresolved. Between the trimmed V and J ends, which lost 7 bases and 7 bases, there was a span of 5 bases. The CDR3 has 10 residues. Looked up from germline, CDR1 is MDHEN and CDR2 is SYDVKM. The CDR3 region has the DNA TGTGCCAGCATGGATAATGAGCAGTTCTTC. It encodes CASMDNEQFF.

Many counts were recorded for this clonotype. The V gene is TRBV12-3 or TRBV12-4, the J gene TRBJ1-6, with 9 bases lining up with TRBD1. The CDR3 has 14 amino acids. Trimming removed 1 base from V and 8 bases from J; junction bases left unmatched: 0. This CDR3 reads CASSLGTGDSPLHF. CDR3 coding DNA: TGTGCCAGCAGTTTAGGGACAGGGGATTCACCCCTCCACTTT.

The chain couples TRBV10-3 to TRBJ1-3, with D perhaps TRBD1 (6 bases). Trimming took 4 bases from V and 8 from J, leaving 12 bases between them. The CDR3 is 13 amino acids. CDR1 is ENHRY and CDR2 is SYGVKD in the germline V gene. The CDR3 bases are TGTGCCATCAGTGGGGGGCCCGAAGACACCATATATTTT. Translation gives CAISGGPEDTIYF.

This clonotype was counted between two and nine times. The V gene is TRBV5-4, the J gene TRBJ2-7; 12 bases fit TRBD1. The germline V gene encodes CDR1 SGHNT and CDR2 YYREEE (reference sequence). The CDR3 is made up of 15 amino acids. Trimming took 4 bases from V and 7 from J; bases not matched to a gene: 9. The CDR3 here is CASSHGTGGSREQYF. In nucleotides, the CDR3 is TGTGCCAGCAGCCATGGGACAGGGGGCTCCCGGGAGCAGTACTTC.

This clonotype came up once. This may be a read error, as it is one base from a much larger clone. V usage is TRBV6-5 and J usage is TRBJ1-1, with a tentative D call TRBD1 (5 bases). The V gene's germline CDR1 is MNHEY and CDR2 SVGAGI. The CDR3 has 14 amino acids. V lost 2 bases to trimming and J lost 7 bases, with 14 bases between them. The CDR3 coding sequence is TGTGCCAGCAGTTACCTCCCAGGGAAGGATGAAGCTTTCTTT. Translation gives CASSYLPGKDEAFF.